These 10 T cell receptor beta chains were sequenced from one sample in a study of blood T cell repertoires in COVID-19 (dated by TCRdb to 2020 to 2021). The library was built by means of the immunoSEQ multiplex PCR assay. TCRdb stores this immuneACCESS table with in-frame sequences only. Part of the clones is absent; in the studies checked, under half of the shortfall reflects unresolved V genes, and no reason is known for the rest. This sample comprises 35,000 to 50,000 clones, approximately 88% of them detected only once. The ten largest account for less than 1.5% of the sample. Sequenced: peripheral blood. Receptors were obtained from a woman between 40 and 50 years old with acute or convalescent COVID-19.

The rearrangement uses TRBV5-6 and TRBJ1-6; D ambiguous. The ends were cut back, 0 bases at V and 0 bases at J, with 13 bases in the middle. From germline, CDR1 is SGHDT and CDR2 YYEEEE. This CDR3 contains 18 residues. CDR3 in DNA: TGTGCCAGCAGCTTGGATCCAGTCCTCTTCTCCTATAATTCACCCCTCCACTTT. Its translation is CASSLDPVLFSYNSPLHF. The entire variable domain, with the rest obtained from reference TRBV5-6 and TRBJ1-6, is as follows: DAGVTQSPTHLIKTRGQQVTLRCSPKSGHDTVSWYQQALGQGPQFIFQYYEEEERQRGNFPDRFSGHQFPNYSSELNVNALLLGDSALYLCASSLDPVLFSYNSPLHFGNGTRLTVT.

There are a few counts of this clone. V gene TRBV12-1 combines with J gene TRBJ1-5; TRBD1 reflects the table's D call only, with no check against the DNA. TRBV12-1 has pseudogene status. The CDR3 runs 19 residues. CDR3 residues: CASSPTMNDSPDKVPPQHF. CDR3 DNA: TGTGCCAGCAGCCCAACAATGAACGACAGCCCGGATAAGGTTCCGCCCCAGCATTTT.

The chain has TRBV7-9 and TRBJ1-6, with D maybe TRBD1 (5 bases). V was cut by 4 bases and J by 5 bases, with 18 bases left in between. This CDR3 region has 17 residues. Germline V gene data show CDR1 as SEHNR and CDR2 as FQNEAQ (reference sequence). The CDR3 region is CASSSPVGHHDNSPLHF. DNA for the CDR3: TGTGCCAGCAGCTCCCCGGTCGGACATCATGATAATTCACCCCTCCACTTT.

The rearrangement joins TRBV29-1 to TRBJ1-5; maybe TRBD1 (6 bases). The CDR3 length is 13 residues. In germline, CDR1 is SQVTM, CDR2 ANQGSEA. Trimming removed 6 bases at V and 5 bases at J, with 14 bases between. CDR3 in amino acids: CSVDTGTDQPQHF. CDR3 DNA: TGCAGCGTCGATACAGGGACGGATCAGCCCCAGCATTTT.

This clone was detected only a few times. The J gene is TRBJ2-7, the V gene TRBV2; possible D gene TRBD1, 5 bases. The germline gives CDR1 SNHLY, CDR2 FYNNEI. This CDR3 spans 11 amino acids. V lost 4 bases and J 5 bases, leaving 6 bases between the germline ends. Here the CDR3 reads CASSGTNEQYF. Here the CDR3 DNA reads TGTGCCAGCAGTGGGACAAACGAGCAGTACTTC.

The J gene is TRBJ1-2, the V gene TRBV5-8; maybe TRBD1 (5 bases). CDR1 and CDR2 from the germline V gene are SGHTS and YDEGEE. Trimming stripped 0 bases from V and 6 bases from J, with 12 bases between. This CDR3 comprises 14 residues. CDR3 protein: CASSLDGGLDGYTF. The DNA of the CDR3 is TGTGCCAGCAGCTTGGACGGGGGATTGGATGGCTACACCTTC.

The rearrangement uses TRBV5-1 and TRBJ2-7; 8 bases align to TRBD1. Germline V CDR1 and CDR2: SGHRS, YFSETQ. V was pared by 3 bases and J by 1 base, with 12 bases of the junction left unmatched. The CDR3 sequence is 17 residues long. As DNA, the CDR3 is TGCGCCAGCAGCTCTAAACCGGGACAGGATTTTTCCTACGAGCAGTACTTC. Protein: CASSSKPGQDFSYEQYF.

This clone came up a few times. The J gene is TRBJ1-2, the V gene TRBV4-1; 9 bases fit TRBD1. The V gene's germline CDR1 is MGHRA and CDR2 YSYEKL. V lost 2 bases and J lost 5; bases outside the gene matches: 9. The CDR3 contains 16 residues. CDR3 region: CASSQTPTGGGYGYTF. The CDR3 DNA follows: TGCGCCAGCAGCCAAACCCCCACAGGGGGCGGGTATGGCTACACCTTC.

The chain is built from TRBV6-1 and TRBJ1-3, with unresolved D. Trimming removed 5 bases from V and 0 bases from J, with 14 bases in between. Germline CDR1 is MNHNS and CDR2 is SASEGT. The CDR3 has 16 residues. This chain's CDR3 is CASSQGRESSGNTIYF. In DNA, the CDR3 is TGTGCCAGCAGTCAAGGACGGGAAAGCTCTGGAAACACCATATATTTT.

The chain uses TRBV2 and TRBJ2-7; TRBD2 agrees at 7 bases. Germline-derived CDR1 and CDR2 are SNHLY and FYNNEI. The CDR3 has 18 amino acids. After removal of 4 bases from V and 2 bases from J, the junction contained 17 bases not matched to a gene. CDR3 DNA sequence: TGTGCCAGCAGTGGGGTTGTGGGAGCGGGGCCCTCACCCTACGAGCAGTACTTC. Amino acid sequence: CASSGVVGAGPSPYEQYF.